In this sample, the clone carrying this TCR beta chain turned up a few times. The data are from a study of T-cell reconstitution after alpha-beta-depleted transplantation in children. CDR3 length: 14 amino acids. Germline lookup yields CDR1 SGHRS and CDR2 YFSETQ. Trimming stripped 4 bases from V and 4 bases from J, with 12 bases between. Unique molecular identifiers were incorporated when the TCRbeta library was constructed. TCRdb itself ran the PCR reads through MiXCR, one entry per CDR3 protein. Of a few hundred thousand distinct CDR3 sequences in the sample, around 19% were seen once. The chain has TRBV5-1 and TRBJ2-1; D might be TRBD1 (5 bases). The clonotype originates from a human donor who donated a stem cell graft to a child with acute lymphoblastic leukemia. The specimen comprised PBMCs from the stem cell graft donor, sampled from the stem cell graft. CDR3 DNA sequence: TGCGCCAGCAGCGCAGACAACAGGTACAATGAGCAGTTCTTC. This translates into CASSADNRYNEQFF.